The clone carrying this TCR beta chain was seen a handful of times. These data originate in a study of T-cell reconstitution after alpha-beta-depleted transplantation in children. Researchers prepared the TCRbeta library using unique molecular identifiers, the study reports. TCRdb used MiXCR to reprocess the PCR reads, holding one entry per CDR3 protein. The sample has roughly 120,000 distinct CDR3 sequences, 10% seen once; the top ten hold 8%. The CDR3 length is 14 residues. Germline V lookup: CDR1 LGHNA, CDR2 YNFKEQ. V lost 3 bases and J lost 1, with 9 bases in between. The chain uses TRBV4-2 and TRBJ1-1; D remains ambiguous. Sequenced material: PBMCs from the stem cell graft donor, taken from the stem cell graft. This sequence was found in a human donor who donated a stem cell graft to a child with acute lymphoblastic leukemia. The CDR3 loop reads CASSHPSENTEAFF. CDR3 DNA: TGTGCCAGCAGCCACCCTTCGGAGAACACTGAAGCTTTCTTT.